This entry lists 11 T cell receptor beta chains sequenced from one sample in a study of tumor-infiltrating lymphocytes in primary liver carcinoma. RNA was extracted from whole blood without cell sorting, alongside germline DNA. The template, about 540 ng total RNA, yielded TCR beta cDNA made with a constant-region primer. Researchers made the TCR beta libraries by running three nested multiplex PCR rounds with slightly modified ARM-PCR. A C-beta reverse primer and TRBV1-TRBV30 forward primers served in each of the first two PCR rounds, at 9 to 11 cycles apiece. Using its own MiXCR run on the multiplex PCR reads, TCRdb lists one record per CDR3 protein. The sample consists of more than 150,000 distinct CDR3 sequences, 60% of them appearing once. Source material: peripheral blood. Receptors originate from a man aged 40-49 years with primary liver carcinoma and hepatitis B virus infection.

This rearrangement joins TRBV11-2 to TRBJ2-7; 11 bases map to TRBD2. Looked up from germline, CDR1 is SGHAT and CDR2 is FQNNGV. The trim removed 3 bases at V and 0 bases at J, leaving 16 bases unmatched. CDR3 length equals 20 residues. The CDR3 DNA reads TGTGCCAGCAGCTTGAGGGAGGGGAGGACTAGCGGGCTCAGCTCCTACGAGCAGTACTTC. This encodes CASSLREGRTSGLSSYEQYF.

In its sample, this clonotype was seen a few times. The chain links TRBV5-5 to TRBJ2-7; tentatively, D is TRBD1 (6 bases). Between the trimmed V and J ends, which lost 3 bases and 4 bases, there was a span of 14 bases. This CDR3 is 14 amino acids long. Germline V gene data show CDR1 as SGHKS and CDR2 as YYEKEE (reference sequence). Here the CDR3 reads CASSWRAGTYEQYF. The DNA for the CDR3 is TGTGCCAGCAGCTGGCGGGCAGGGACATACGAGCAGTACTTC.

This clonotype was recorded a few times. V usage is TRBV29-1 and J usage is TRBJ1-1; D uncertain. CDR1 and CDR2 (germline): SQVTM, ANQGSEA. The CDR3 covers 13 residues. V was clipped by 3 bases and J by 0 bases, with 8 bases between them. CDR3: CSVEQRLNTEAFF. The CDR3 DNA reads TGCAGCGTTGAGCAGCGGTTGAACACTGAAGCTTTCTTT.

V usage is TRBV11-2 and J usage is TRBJ1-1; 7 positions agree with TRBD1. Trimming at V came to 6 bases and at J to 13 bases, leaving 17 bases not matched to a gene. The CDR3 is made up of 14 amino acids. CDR1 and CDR2 from the germline V gene are SGHAT and FQNNGV. CDR3: CASRRDSLNTKDFF. The CDR3, as DNA: TGTGCCAGCAGGCGGGACAGCCTGAACACTAAAGATTTCTTT.

The CDR3 here is CASSRQGELFF. Here the CDR3 DNA reads TGTGCCAGCAGCAGACAGGGGGAACTGTTTTTT. The chain couples TRBV7-9 to TRBJ1-4; 9 bases match TRBD1. The CDR3 is 11 residues long. Germline loops: CDR1 SEHNR, CDR2 FQNEAQ (reference sequence). V lost 5 bases to trimming and J lost 12 bases; unmatched junction nucleotides: 1.

The V gene is TRBV7-9, the J gene TRBJ2-5; D is tentatively TRBD1 or TRBD2 (5 bases each). V lost 3 bases and J lost 5, with 25 bases in between. The CDR3 covers 18 residues. CDR1 is SEHNR and CDR2 is FQNEAQ in the germline V gene (reference sequence). CDR3 nucleotide sequence: TGTGCCAGCAGCTTTTGGGGACGGCTCGGCAGGGTGGTGGAGACCCAGTACTTC. This translates into CASSFWGRLGRVVETQYF. Supplemented by reference TRBV7-9 and TRBJ2-5, the full variable domain reads DTGVSQNPRHKITKRGQNVTFRCDPISEHNRLYWYRQTLGQGPEFLTYFQNEAQLEKSRLLSDRFSAERPKGSFSTLEIQRTEQGDSAMYLCASSFWGRLGRVVETQYFGPGTRLLVL.

This clonotype was seen more than once but under ten times. The CDR3 nucleotides read TGTGCCAGCAGTTTAGGGACTAGCCTAAACACCGGGGAGCTGTTTTTT. Translated: CASSLGTSLNTGELFF. The chain joins TRBV6-5 to TRBJ2-2; 9 bases match TRBD2. Germline V gives CDR1 MNHEY, CDR2 SVGAGI. The CDR3 sequence is 16 residues long. V trimming: 4 bases; J trimming: 2 bases; junction bases outside the gene matches: 5.

This clonotype showed up many times. This rearrangement joins TRBV11-2 to TRBJ2-3, with 9 bases that match TRBD2. Germline values: CDR1 SGHAT, CDR2 FQNNGV. Losses at the gene ends were 4 bases for V and 6 bases for J; bases not matched to a gene: 8. The CDR3 consists of 15 residues. CDR3 bases: TGTGCCAGCAGCTGGGGGGCGGGAGGGCCCGATACGCAGTATTTT. The encoded protein is CASSWGAGGPDTQYF.

The rearrangement joins TRBV6-1 to TRBJ1-2; TRBD1 might be the D (5 bases). V dropped 4 bases and J dropped 4 bases, with 10 bases sitting between them. CDR3 size: 13 residues. Germline CDR1 reads MNHNS; CDR2 reads SASEGT. The CDR3 DNA reads TGTGCCAGCAGTGCCAGGGACCGCTATGGCTACACCTTC. It codes for CASSARDRYGYTF.

The V call is TRBV7-9, the J call TRBJ2-3; D is unclear. This CDR3 has 12 residues. Germline assignment: CDR1 SEHNR and CDR2 FQNEAQ (reference sequence). The V end lost 3 bases, the J end lost 6 bases, and 7 bases lay between the germline ends. DNA of the CDR3: TGTGCCAGCAGCTTCCTCCCGGATACGCAGTATTTT. Its translation: CASSFLPDTQYF.

This clonotype has at least ten counts. The chain uses TRBV11-2 and TRBJ1-2; D remains unclear. V lost 3 bases to trimming and J lost 5 bases, with 7 bases between them. The CDR3 has 12 residues. Per the germline V gene, CDR1 is SGHAT and CDR2 is FQNNGV. The CDR3 loop reads CASSFGIYGYTF. The CDR3 DNA is TGTGCCAGCAGCTTCGGGATATATGGCTACACCTTC.